These T cell receptor beta chains were read from a single sample in a study of vaccination and CD4 T cells after COVID-19. These receptors lack a known antigen. One entry per CDR3 protein results from TCRdb running MiXCR on the PCR reads. Of about 15,000 distinct CDR3 sequences listed, roughly 61% are singletons. The sample comprised CD4+ T cells from blood, cultured in vitro. The receptors here all came from a human donor who had recovered from COVID-19. Each CDR3 is given with its conserved first and last residue. Each record gives: clone size, J gene, V gene, D gene, CDR3 protein, CDR3 DNA. A D gene is named only where the DNA matches it firmly. Clone size is given for some rows only: seen once, a few or many times, or a class if the clone is expanded.

NA TRBJ2-3 TRBV6-5 NA CASSYSIWSDTQYF TGTGCCAGCAGTTACTCGATTTGGTCGGATACGCAGTATTTT
NA TRBJ2-1 TRBV20-1 NA CSATEWVEQFF TGCAGTGCTACCGAATGGGTCGAGCAGTTCTTC
few TRBJ1-2 TRBV6-5 NA CASSYSGSSGYTF TGTGCCAGCAGTTATTCGGGTTCCTCTGGCTACACCTTC
NA TRBJ1-2 TRBV30 NA CAWSGRWGNGYGYTF TGTGCCTGGAGTGGAAGATGGGGTAACGGGTATGGCTACACCTTC
NA TRBJ1-5 TRBV6-1 TRBD1 CASAQGQPQHF TGTGCCAGTGCACAGGGGCAGCCCCAGCATTTT
once TRBJ2-5 TRBV30 TRBD1 CAWRWTGGLETQYF TGTGCCTGGAGGTGGACAGGGGGCTTAGAGACCCAGTACTTC
NA TRBJ1-5 TRBV7-9 TRBD1 CASSRTGVNQPQHF TGTGCCAGCAGCCGGACAGGGGTGAATCAGCCCCAGCATTTT
NA TRBJ1-6 TRBV30 TRBD1 CAWSPWTGNNSPLHF TGTGCCTGGAGTCCCTGGACAGGGAATAATTCACCCCTCCACTTT
once TRBJ1-4 TRBV20-1 NA CSASLVTPATNEKLFF TGCAGTGCTAGTCTGGTGACCCCCGCAACTAATGAAAAACTGTTTTTT
NA TRBJ2-7 TRBV20-1 TRBD1 CSATPGQGAGEQYF TGCAGTGCTACACCGGGACAGGGGGCTGGTGAGCAGTACTTC
NA TRBJ2-3 TRBV2 NA CASTRSFTDTQYF TGTGCCAGTACAAGGAGCTTCACAGATACGCAGTATTTT
NA TRBJ2-5 TRBV30 NA CAWSGYRGGETQYF TGTGCCTGGAGTGGCTACAGGGGAGGAGAGACCCAGTACTTC
NA TRBJ2-3 TRBV20-1 TRBD2 CSAREPPRVGTSGRVMTDTQYF TGCAGTGCTAGAGAGCCCCCAAGGGTCGGGACTAGCGGGAGGGTGATGACAGATACGCAGTATTTT
NA TRBJ2-7 TRBV20-1 NA CSATQDTPYEQYF TGCAGTGCTACCCAAGATACCCCCTACGAGCAGTACTTC
NA TRBJ1-1 TRBV7-2 NA CASSPAAGNTEAFF TGTGCCAGCAGCCCGGCCGCAGGGAACACTGAAGCTTTCTTT
NA TRBJ1-1 TRBV6-1 NA CATRLGGFNTEAFF TGTGCCACCCGGCTAGGGGGGTTCAACACTGAAGCTTTCTTT
NA TRBJ2-7 TRBV7-9 NA CASSLGAGDTYEQYF TGTGCCAGCAGCTTAGGGGCAGGCGATACCTACGAGCAGTACTTC
NA TRBJ2-1 TRBV20-1 NA CSAIKGRARASYNEQFF TGCAGTGCTATTAAGGGCAGAGCCCGCGCTTCCTACAATGAGCAGTTCTTC
few TRBJ2-3 TRBV7-8 NA CASSPPKADTQYF TGTGCCAGCAGCCCCCCCAAAGCAGATACGCAGTATTTT
few TRBJ1-5 TRBV7-2 TRBD1 CASSTGGLGNQPQHF TGTGCCAGCAGCACAGGGGGTTTGGGCAATCAGCCCCAGCATTTT
NA TRBJ2-7 TRBV28 NA CASVTRDRTYEQYF TGTGCCAGCGTAACCCGGGACCGAACCTACGAGCAGTACTTC
once TRBJ2-5 TRBV19 TRBD1 CASSMGDSTGETQYF TGTGCCAGTAGTATGGGGGACAGTACTGGAGAGACCCAGTACTTC
few TRBJ1-4 TRBV7-9 NA CASSLEGLVNEKLFF TGTGCCAGCAGCTTAGAGGGCCTGGTTAATGAAAAACTGTTTTTT
NA TRBJ2-5 TRBV2 TRBD1 CASRGLGQGQETQYF TGTGCCAGCAGGGGGTTGGGACAGGGCCAAGAGACCCAGTACTTC
NA TRBJ2-2 TRBV5-8 TRBD1 CASSPGQGFTGELFF TGTGCCAGCAGCCCGGGACAGGGGTTCACCGGGGAGCTGTTTTTT
NA TRBJ1-2 TRBV7-2 NA CASSLGTDYGYTF TGTGCCAGCAGCTTAGGGACAGACTATGGCTACACCTTC
NA TRBJ1-1 TRBV19 TRBD1 CASTMDRPRTEAFF TGTGCCAGTACTATGGACAGGCCGAGGACTGAAGCTTTCTTT
few TRBJ2-1 TRBV20-1 NA CSAPGLSPPYNEQFF TGCAGTGCTCCCGGACTATCTCCGCCCTACAATGAGCAGTTCTTC
NA TRBJ1-6 TRBV6-1 NA CASSEAGISPLHF TGTGCCAGCAGTGAAGCGGGGATTTCACCCCTCCACTTT
NA TRBJ1-1 TRBV7-9 NA CASSLPLRFSGTPGNTEAFF TGTGCCAGCAGCTTGCCGTTGAGATTTTCGGGGACCCCAGGGAACACTGAAGCTTTCTTT
NA TRBJ2-5 TRBV5-1 TRBD1 CASTRGQGQETQYF TGCGCCAGTACCCGCGGACAGGGACAAGAGACCCAGTACTTC
NA TRBJ2-2 TRBV7-2 TRBD2 CASSLVRGGWDTGELFF TGTGCCAGCAGCTTAGTTCGGGGGGGCTGGGACACCGGGGAGCTGTTTTTT
once TRBJ2-4 TRBV2 NA CASNRVAKNIQYF TGTGCCAGCAATCGAGTAGCCAAAAACATTCAGTACTTC
few TRBJ2-1 TRBV2 NA CASNSLSSGEQFF TGTGCCAGCAATTCTCTAAGCTCAGGTGAGCAGTTCTTC
NA TRBJ1-5 TRBV19 TRBD1 CASTLGQGWQPQHF TGTGCCAGTACCTTAGGACAGGGCTGGCAGCCCCAGCATTTT
NA TRBJ2-1 TRBV7-3 TRBD2 CASSVLGGRAENEQFF TGTGCCAGCAGCGTTTTAGGAGGGAGGGCCGAGAATGAGCAGTTCTTC
NA TRBJ1-1 TRBV6-5 NA CASSYSFGGGTEAFF TGTGCCAGCAGTTACTCCTTCGGGGGCGGCACTGAAGCTTTCTTT
NA TRBJ1-1 TRBV7-9 NA CASSSKRLGTAEAFF TGTGCCAGCAGCTCTAAGCGGTTGGGGACCGCTGAAGCTTTCTTT
NA TRBJ2-1 TRBV11-3 NA CASSLNSYNEQFF TGTGCCAGCAGCTTAAACTCCTACAATGAGCAGTTCTTC
NA TRBJ1-5 TRBV6-1 NA CASKTEIRAPQHF TGTGCCAGCAAGACCGAAATTCGGGCGCCCCAGCATTTT
few TRBJ2-5 TRBV6-2/TRBV6-3 NA CASSYGSVSLETQYF TGTGCCAGCAGTTATGGATCGGTTAGTTTGGAGACCCAGTACTTC
NA TRBJ1-1 TRBV20-1 NA CSARDAAEDEAFF TGCAGTGCTAGAGATGCGGCGGAGGATGAAGCTTTCTTT
NA TRBJ2-7 TRBV20-1 TRBD2 CSASLAGSYEQYF TGCAGTGCTAGTCTAGCGGGGTCCTACGAGCAGTACTTC
few TRBJ2-5 TRBV15 NA CATSRVGRQETQYF TGTGCCACCAGCAGAGTGGGCAGACAAGAGACCCAGTACTTC
NA TRBJ2-6 TRBV10-3 NA CASMWGFSSGANVLTF TGTGCCAGCATGTGGGGATTCAGCTCTGGGGCCAACGTCCTGACTTTC